Detailed here is one T cell receptor (beta chain). The data belong to a study of blood T cell repertoires in COVID-19. Some clones are missing from TCRdb's copy, which holds only in-frame ones; the method was immunoSEQ multiplex PCR. The data hold over 150,000 clones, with about four fifths observed a single time. Looked up from germline, CDR1 is KGHDR and CDR2 is SFDVKD. Trimming left V 4 bases short and J 5 bases short, with 8 bases between. The CDR3 is 13 amino acids. V gene TRBV24-1 combines with J gene TRBJ2-1; a possible D gene is TRBD1 (6 bases). The TCR comes from a woman aged 55-69 years with acute or convalescent COVID-19. The sequencing sample was made of peripheral blood. The CDR3: CATSESGDNEQFF. The CDR3 coding sequence is TGTGCCACCAGTGAATCAGGGGACAATGAGCAGTTCTTC.